The entry that follows covers one T cell receptor beta chain sequence. Assay used: immunoSEQ multiplex PCR; TCRdb lists only in-frame clones, some missing. This table has roughly 330,000 clones, about 87% appearing once. Germline V gene data show CDR1 as MNHEY and CDR2 as SVGEGT. The CDR3 spans 16 residues. The V gene end was trimmed by 2 bases and the J gene end by 4 bases; junction bases not matched to a gene: 3. The entry originates in a study of blood T cell repertoires in COVID-19. The chain is built from TRBV6-2 or TRBV6-3 and TRBJ2-1; 12 bases agree with TRBD2. Sequencing was done on a sample of PBMCs or T cells enriched from blood (not recorded which). The sequence was obtained from a woman younger than 45 who had recovered from COVID-19. In DNA, the CDR3 is TGTGCCAGCAGTTACCGACTAGCGGGGGTGTACAATGAGCAGTTCTTC. The encoded protein is CASSYRLAGVYNEQFF.